What follows are 30 T cell receptor beta chains derived from one specimen sequenced in a study of persistence of HIV-infected CD4 T cells. What these receptors recognize is not known. The libraries were made with immunoSEQ version 4 in survey mode. Clones were sequenced by immunoSEQ multiplex PCR, and TCRdb holds only the in-frame ones, with some missing. The table lists 35,000 to 45,000 clones, 70% to 90% of them singletons. An overlapping HIV-1 Gag peptide pool stimulated these cells at 1 ug/peptide/mL. CD40L-negative CD69-negative CD45RO-high memory CD4+ T cells were sorted as populations depleted of antigen-responding cells. The material was cultured CD4+ T cells from PBMCs, obtained from a patient who received antiretroviral therapy. These receptor sequences come from an adult with HIV. The donor label of this sample is uncertain.

This chain uses TRBV28 with TRBJ2-7; 7 bases line up with TRBD1. Per the germline V gene, CDR1 is MDHEN and CDR2 is SYDVKM. The CDR3 contains 13 residues. The junction had 6 bases not matched to a gene; V was cut back by 7 bases and J by 3 bases. CDR3 in DNA: TGTGCCAGCAACGAACAGGGGAACTACGAGCAGTACTTC. Protein product: CASNEQGNYEQYF. Full variable domain (rest looked up from reference TRBV28 and TRBJ2-7): DVKVTQSSRYLVKRTGEKVFLECVQDMDHENMFWYRQDPGLGLRLIYFSYDVKMKEKGDIPEGYSVSREKKERFSLILESASTNQTSMYLCASNEQGNYEQYFGPGTRLTVT.

The CDR3 DNA reads TGTGCCAGTAGTCCGCAAACCCGATATCAGCCCCAGCATTTT. Translation: CASSPQTRYQPQHF. This chain uses TRBV19 with TRBJ1-5; no clear D. The germline V gene encodes CDR1 LNHDA and CDR2 SQIVND (reference sequence). Between the trimmed V and J ends, which lost 5 bases and 5 bases, there was a span of 13 bases. The CDR3 runs 14 residues. The whole variable domain, remainder taken from reference TRBV19 and TRBJ1-5, is DGGITQSPKYLFRKEGQNVTLSCEQNLNHDAMYWYRQDPGQGLRLIYYSQIVNDFQKGDIAEGYSVSREKKESFPLTVTSAQKNPTAFYLCASSPQTRYQPQHFGDGTRLSIL.

To note about this clone: An end of the junction differs from the germline gene, which may be a read error. V and J are TRBV2 and TRBJ2-7; 9 bases are a match to TRBD2. The CDR3 spans 16 residues. Germline loops: CDR1 SNHLY, CDR2 FYNNEI. CDR3 in DNA: TGCGCCAGCAGTGAGGGGGTCCAGCGGGGGGTCTACGAGCAGTACTTC. This sequence encodes CASSEGVQRGVYEQYF.

This clone has only one observation. This chain joins TRBV20-1 and TRBJ1-6; no reliable D call. The CDR3 length is 14 residues. CDR1 DFQATT and CDR2 SNEGSKA come from the germline V gene (reference sequence). Deletions cut 3 bases from V and 7 bases from J, with 13 bases between. The CDR3 is CSASAQTGNSPLHF. CDR3 nucleotides: TGCAGTGCTAGTGCTCAGACTGGCAATTCACCCCTCCACTTT.

The CDR3: CASSLGVKEPEQYF. The CDR3 DNA sequence: TGCGCCAGCAGCTTAGGGGTAAAGGAACCGGAGCAGTACTTC. This chain connects TRBV5-1 to TRBJ2-7, with a possible D match to TRBD1 (5 bases). The germline V and J ends were trimmed by 2 bases and 7 bases, with 16 bases remaining between them. Germline-derived CDR1 and CDR2 are SGHRS and YFSETQ. This CDR3 comprises 14 residues.

V gene TRBV5-8 combines with J gene TRBJ2-1; 9 bases fit TRBD1. CDR3 length: 16 amino acids. V trimming: 0 bases; J trimming: 9 bases; junction bases outside the gene matches: 10. Germline V lookup: CDR1 SGHTS, CDR2 YDEGEE. The CDR3 region has the DNA TGTGCCAGCAGCTTGGGAGGCGGACAGGGGTTTGTTGAGCAGTTCTTC. It encodes CASSLGGGQGFVEQFF.

V and J are TRBV7-2 and TRBJ1-4, with D uncertain. Germline V gene data show CDR1 as SGHTA and CDR2 as FQGNSA. The CDR3 length is 15 residues. V lost 1 base to trimming and J lost 5 bases, with 11 bases between them. The CDR3 DNA is TGTGCCAGCAGCTTAGGCCGCGGAGGGAATGAAAAACTGTTTTTT. Its protein product is CASSLGRGGNEKLFF.

The chain joins TRBV2 to TRBJ2-2, with 7 bases aligning to TRBD1. CDR1 is SNHLY, CDR2 FYNNEI, per germline. V gave up 7 bases and J gave up 2 bases; unmatched junction bases: 7. The CDR3 is 15 amino acids. The CDR3 DNA reads as TGTGCCAGCACTCGACAGGGCCAAAACACCGGGGAGCTGTTTTTT. It specifies CASTRQGQNTGELFF.

This clone appeared a single time. This CDR3 reads CASSKAAGSNEQFF. CDR3 nucleotide sequence: TGTGCCAGCAGCAAAGCCGCGGGGAGCAATGAGCAGTTCTTC. V and J are TRBV21-1 and TRBJ2-1; TRBD2 is taken as the D call from the table, unchecked against the DNA. TRBV21-1 is classified as a pseudogene. The CDR3 length is 14 residues.

V gene TRBV20-1 combines with J gene TRBJ2-1; no reliable D call. Per the germline V gene, CDR1 is DFQATT and CDR2 is SNEGSKA (reference sequence). V was clipped by 5 bases and J by 10 bases, with 12 bases between them. The CDR3 runs to 11 residues. The CDR3 bases are TGCAGTGCTGTGGACGTCCGGGAGCAGTTCTTC. This sequence encodes CSAVDVREQFF.

The V gene is TRBV28, the J gene TRBJ2-3, with D tentatively TRBD2 (7 bases). Trimming removed 5 bases at V and 0 bases at J, with 18 bases between. The germline gives CDR1 MDHEN, CDR2 SYDVKM. The CDR3 length is 17 residues. CDR3 sequence: CASSPPRRGASTDTQYF. The CDR3 DNA reads TGTGCCAGCAGTCCACCTCGCCGGGGGGCTAGCACAGATACGCAGTATTTT.

Only a few counts were recorded for this clone. The chain uses TRBV29-1 and TRBJ1-1, with D perhaps matching TRBD1 (6 bases). This CDR3 comprises 12 residues. Trimming took 7 bases from V and 4 from J, leaving 13 bases between them. Looked up from germline, CDR1 is SQVTM and CDR2 is ANQGSEA. Written as DNA, the CDR3 is TGCAGCGCGGAGAGGGGGGGCACTGAAGCTTTCTTT. The encoded protein is CSAERGGTEAFF.

The CDR3 loop reads CASSFTREGSEQYF. In nucleotides, the CDR3 is TGTGCCAGCAGCTTTACCAGGGAAGGCAGCGAGCAGTACTTC. The V and J genes are TRBV12-1 and TRBJ2-7; no check of the table's D call, TRBD1, against the DNA was made. TRBV12-1 is a recognized pseudogene. This CDR3 contains 14 residues.

This chain connects TRBV10-3 to TRBJ2-1; 10 positions agree with TRBD2. CDR3 length: 16 amino acids. V lost 2 bases to trimming and J lost 6 bases; unmatched junction nucleotides: 7. CDR1 is ENHRY and CDR2 is SYGVKD in the germline V gene. The CDR3 DNA sequence: TGTGCCATCAGTGAGCCGGTAGCGGGGGGATCCAATGAGCAGTTCTTC. Its translation: CAISEPVAGGSNEQFF.

The chain couples TRBV4-1 to TRBJ1-2; D is perhaps TRBD1 (6 bases). This CDR3 is 15 amino acids long. V shed 5 bases and J shed 0 bases, with 13 bases lying between them. The germline V gene encodes CDR1 MGHRA and CDR2 YSYEKL. DNA for the CDR3: TGCGCCAGCAGCGAAGGGGGACAAGCTAACTATGGCTACACCTTC. Protein product: CASSEGGQANYGYTF.

The gene calls are TRBV19 and TRBJ1-2, with no clear D. Germline V gene sequence: CDR1 LNHDA, CDR2 SQIVND (reference sequence). CDR3 length equals 12 residues. V was pared by 8 bases and J by 7 bases, with 14 bases between. CDR3 nucleotides: TGTGCCAGTCGACCCTCGGGAGGTGGCTACACCTTC. This sequence encodes CASRPSGGGYTF.

The chain links TRBV7-2 to TRBJ2-7; 9 positions match TRBD1. The CDR3 totals 17 residues. Germline CDR1 SGHTA, CDR2 FQGNSA. Trimming cost V 0 bases and J 9 bases; bases outside gene matches: 15. CDR3 sequence reads: CASSLAPGTGSGFLQYF. The CDR3 bases are TGTGCCAGCAGCTTAGCCCCCGGGACAGGGTCTGGCTTTTTGCAGTACTTC.

A word on this clone: The sample holds other DNA sequences that translate to the same CDR3. The V call is TRBV18, the J call TRBJ1-1; D is undetermined. The CDR3 is 12 amino acids. Germline CDR1 and CDR2: KGHSH and LQKENI. Trimming removed 3 bases at V and 1 base at J, with 3 bases between. The CDR3 DNA is TGTGCCAGCTCACCGGGGAACACTGAAGCTTTCTTT. It encodes CASSPGNTEAFF.

The rearrangement uses TRBV6-6 and TRBJ1-2; no definite D call. V lost 6 bases and J 0 bases, leaving 11 bases between the germline ends. Germline CDR1 MNHNY, CDR2 SVGAGI (reference sequence). The CDR3 loop spans 14 amino acids. DNA for the CDR3: TGTGCCAGCAGGGGTGACGGGTCTAACTATGGCTACACCTTC. Its protein product is CASRGDGSNYGYTF.

This chain connects TRBV2 to TRBJ1-1; D is unresolved. Trimming removed 8 bases at V and 2 bases at J, with 12 bases between. The length of the CDR3 is 13 residues. The germline CDR1 and CDR2 sequences are SNHLY and FYNNEI. DNA of the CDR3: TGTGCCAGCCTCAGGACGGATAACACTGAAGCTTTCTTT. This codes for CASLRTDNTEAFF. The whole variable domain, remainder taken from reference TRBV2 and TRBJ1-1, is EPEVTQTPSHQVTQMGQEVILRCVPISNHLYFYWYRQILGQKVEFLVSFYNNEISEKSEIFDDQFSVERPDGSNFTLKIRSTKLEDSAMYFCASLRTDNTEAFFGQGTRLTVV.

The sample holds a few counts of this clone. This chain joins TRBV10-3 and TRBJ2-7, with D hard to call. The V end lost 4 bases, the J end lost 0 bases, and 7 bases lay between the germline ends. CDR1 ENHRY and CDR2 SYGVKD come from the germline V gene. The CDR3 runs 13 residues. CDR3 DNA sequence: TGTGCCATCAGTGTTAGCCTCTCCTACGAGCAGTACTTC. It yields the protein CAISVSLSYEQYF.

The V gene is TRBV24-1, the J gene TRBJ2-1; D perhaps matches TRBD1 (5 bases). The germline V and J ends were trimmed by 9 bases and 0 bases, with 14 bases remaining between them. The germline CDR1 and CDR2 sequences are KGHDR and SFDVKD. The CDR3 extends over 15 amino acids. The CDR3 coding sequence is TGTGCCACCGGGGCTCTGTCGAGCTCCTACAATGAGCAGTTCTTC. It encodes CATGALSSSYNEQFF.

This clone came up a few times. The chain uses TRBV6-4 and TRBJ1-2; no definite D call. V was cut by 2 bases and J by 8 bases, with 12 bases left in between. Germline-derived CDR1 and CDR2 are MRHNA and SNTAGT. This CDR3 is 13 amino acids long. The CDR3 DNA sequence: TGTGCCAGCAGTGACGGCCCAGCTGGCGGCTACACCTTC. This translates into CASSDGPAGGYTF.

J is TRBJ2-1 and V is TRBV4-2; 11 nucleotides align to TRBD1. V gave up 0 bases and J gave up 8 bases; unmatched junction bases: 6. Germline V gene sequence: CDR1 LGHNA, CDR2 YNFKEQ. CDR3 length equals 16 residues. CDR3 protein: CASSQDGDRGNDEQFF. CDR3 coding DNA: TGTGCCAGCAGCCAAGATGGGGACAGGGGGAATGATGAGCAGTTCTTC.

V usage is TRBV5-4 and J usage is TRBJ2-3, with 9 bases identical to TRBD2. This CDR3 has 16 amino acids. CDR1 SGHNT and CDR2 YYREEE come from the germline V gene (reference sequence). The V segment lost 0 bases and the J segment 4 bases; nucleotides outside the gene matches: 6. CDR3 sequence (DNA): TGTGCCAGCAGCTTGGTCCCTAGCGGGGCCTCAGATACGCAGTATTTT. Encoded protein: CASSLVPSGASDTQYF.

The V call is TRBV6-5, the J call TRBJ2-7, with TRBD1 matching over 10 bases. J was trimmed by 2 bases and V by 4 bases; bases with no gene match: 5. CDR3 size: 15 residues. Germline CDR1 MNHEY, CDR2 SVGAGI. The CDR3 nucleotides read TGTGCCAGCAGTTTAGGACAGGGGGTTACCTACGAGCAGTACTTC. Amino acids: CASSLGQGVTYEQYF.

The rearrangement joins TRBV4-2 to TRBJ2-2, with TRBD1 matching 7 bases. The CDR3 contains 14 residues. With 5 bases clipped from V and 7 bases from J, the junction kept 7 bases outside the gene matches. CDR1 is LGHNA, CDR2 YNFKEQ, per germline. The CDR3 region has the DNA TGTGCCAGCAGCGGAGACAGGGCTATCGGGGAGCTGTTTTTT. The encoded protein is CASSGDRAIGELFF.

This chain joins TRBV7-9 and TRBJ1-4; D not resolved. The CDR3 is 15 residues long. Trimming took 0 bases from V and 12 from J, leaving 17 bases between them. Per the germline V gene, CDR1 is SEHNR and CDR2 is FQNEAQ (reference sequence). CDR3 DNA sequence: TGTGCCAGCAGCTTAGCCTTGGCAGGCCCGCGGGAACTGTTTTTT. This translates into CASSLALAGPRELFF.

This clone was observed once. This chain uses TRBV7-3 with TRBJ2-3; 10 bases line up with TRBD1. The CDR3 totals 15 residues. V was clipped by 5 bases and J by 2 bases; unmatched bases: 4. Germline V gene data show CDR1 as SGHTA and CDR2 as FQGTGA. The CDR3 sequence is CASSQDRGITDTQYF. CDR3 in DNA: TGTGCCAGCAGCCAGGACAGGGGGATCACAGATACGCAGTATTTT.

V gene TRBV7-9 combines with J gene TRBJ2-3, with 8 bases aligning to TRBD2. The germline CDR1 and CDR2 sequences are SEHNR and FQNEAQ (reference sequence). Losses at the gene ends were 5 bases for V and 2 bases for J; bases not matched to a gene: 6. The CDR3 covers 15 residues. The CDR3 loop is CASSLRLANTDTQYF. CDR3 nucleotide sequence: TGTGCCAGCAGCCTTCGACTAGCGAACACAGATACGCAGTATTTT.